A selection of T cell receptor beta chains follows, all from one sample in a study of cytomegalovirus exposure and HLA in healthy donors. Assay used: immunoSEQ multiplex PCR; TCRdb lists only in-frame clones, some missing. Here the sample spans 140,000 to 150,000 clones, about three quarters being singletons. Sequencing used PBMCs. Source of these receptors: a man aged 40-49 years in good health and CMV-seropositive. The conserved cysteine and the conserved F or W are not part of the CDR3 here.

J: TRBJ1-1; V: TRBV19; CDR3: ASNEDRAGDTEAF
J: TRBJ1-6; V: TRBV6-5; CDR3: ASSYVVNSPLH
J: TRBJ1-5; V: TRBV19; CDR3: ASSFQINSNQPQH
J: TRBJ1-2; V: TRBV5-1; CDR3: ASSLSGSEGYT
J: TRBJ2-6; V: TRBV7-3; CDR3: ASSLQGTGANVLT
J: TRBJ1-2; V: TRBV18; CDR3: ASSPLTPDREFIAGYT
J: TRBJ2-7; V: TRBV4-2; CDR3: ASSQAPPSAGVWYEQY
J: TRBJ1-6; V: TRBV4-2; CDR3: ASSQPMTGSGNSPLH
J: TRBJ2-2; V: TRBV7-3; CDR3: ASSRTGFAGELF
J: TRBJ1-5; V: TRBV30; CDR3: AWSYKGGNQPQH
J: TRBJ1-2; V: TRBV5-1; CDR3: ASGPGSGENYGYT
J: TRBJ2-7; V: TRBV9; CDR3: ASSVGRAGDNHEQY
J: TRBJ2-1; V: TRBV19; CDR3: ASSIDLKPYNEQF
J: TRBJ2-3; V: TRBV9; CDR3: ASSVVTSGRDTQY
J: TRBJ1-1; V: TRBV6-5; CDR3: ASSVEVNTEAF
J: TRBJ1-2; V: TRBV18; CDR3: ASSPRGRTYGYT
J: TRBJ2-7; V: TRBV15; CDR3: ATSVRLENYEQY